The next 8 T cell receptor beta chains were all read from a single sample in a study of T cells in Graves' hyperthyroidism and ophthalmopathy. Amplified regions were TCR beta CDR3 sequences from RNA transcripts. First-round RT-PCR targeting the TCR CDR3 was performed with the HTBI primer set. TCRdb used MiXCR to reprocess the multiplex PCR reads, holding one entry per CDR3 protein. The sample shows a few hundred thousand distinct CDR3 sequences, less than 20% of them seen only once. Specimen: blood. The source of these receptors is a woman in her twenties or thirties with Graves' hyperthyroidism.

Concerning this clonotype itself: A read error is possible here, since a much larger clone lies one base away. This sequence joins TRBV10-3 and TRBJ1-2; 10 nucleotides agree with TRBD1. The germline V gene encodes CDR1 ENHRY and CDR2 SYGVKD. The junction had 6 bases not matched to a gene; V was cut back by 5 bases and J by 6 bases. The CDR3 contains 14 residues. CDR3: CAISRDRGFNGYTF. In DNA form, the CDR3 reads TGTGCCATCAGTCGGGACAGGGGTTTCAATGGCTACACCTTC.

The chain carries TRBV19 and TRBJ1-5; D may be TRBD1 (5 bases). The ends were cut back, 3 bases at V and 4 bases at J, with 13 bases in the middle. The CDR3 has 15 amino acids. Germline lookup yields CDR1 LNHDA and CDR2 SQIVND (reference sequence). The CDR3 region has the DNA TGTGCCAGTAGTATCTTCGGGGCCCAAAATCAGCCCCAGCATTTT. This gives the protein CASSIFGAQNQPQHF.

This clonotype was counted a single time. The chain couples TRBV25-1 to TRBJ1-1; 10 nucleotides match TRBD1. This CDR3 comprises 12 residues. V was pared by 6 bases and J by 11 bases, with 6 bases of the junction left unmatched. CDR1 and CDR2 (germline): MGHDK, SYGVNS. CDR3 sequence (DNA): TGTGCCAGCAGCGAAGGGACAGGGGATGCTTTCTTT. Translated: CASSEGTGDAFF.

In its sample, this clonotype was seen many times. The J gene is TRBJ1-1, the V gene TRBV20-1; 8 bases match TRBD1. The CDR3 runs to 16 residues. J lost 7 bases, V lost 5 bases, and 18 bases had no gene match. Looked up from germline, CDR1 is DFQATT and CDR2 is SNEGSKA (reference sequence). The CDR3 coding sequence is TGCAGTGCTTCGCCGGGACAGGTAGTACTTCCCTATGAAGCTTTCTTT. This translates into CSASPGQVVLPYEAFF.

The chain is built from TRBV20-1 and TRBJ2-7, with D uncertain. The CDR3 sequence is 13 residues long. Germline V gives CDR1 DFQATT, CDR2 SNEGSKA (reference sequence). The V end was cut by 5 bases, the J end by 5 bases, with 16 bases between. Written as DNA, the CDR3 is TGCAGTGCTCCCCATGACCGATCGAACGAGCAGTACTTC. Translated, it gives CSAPHDRSNEQYF.

This chain links TRBV10-3 with TRBJ2-7, with 9 bases lining up with TRBD2. The J segment lost 0 bases and the V segment lost 3 bases, leaving 6 bases of the junction unmatched. This CDR3 region has 16 residues. Per the germline V gene, CDR1 is ENHRY and CDR2 is SYGVKD. DNA for the CDR3: TGTGCCATCAGTGATAGGACTAGCGACTCCTCCTACGAGCAGTACTTC. Translated, it gives CAISDRTSDSSYEQYF.

The table lists this clonotype with many counts. V is TRBV7-8 and J is TRBJ2-3; no clear D gene. The CDR3 loop spans 14 amino acids. Deletions cut 2 bases from V and 1 base from J, with 7 bases between. In germline, CDR1 is SGHVS, CDR2 FQNEAQ. In DNA form, the CDR3 reads TGTGCCAGCAGCTTAATTACAGGCACAGATACGCAGTATTTT. Translated, it gives CASSLITGTDTQYF. Full variable domain (rest looked up from reference TRBV7-8 and TRBJ2-3): GAGVSQSPRYKVAKRGQDVALRCDPISGHVSLFWYQQALGQGPEFLTYFQNEAQLDKSGLPSDRFFAERPEGSVSTLKIQRTQQEDSAVYLCASSLITGTDTQYFGPGTRLTVL.

This clonotype appeared many times. This chain joins TRBV6-2 or TRBV6-3 and TRBJ2-1; either TRBD1 or TRBD2 may supply D (5 bases each). The germline V and J ends were trimmed by 8 bases and 5 bases, with 16 bases remaining between them. The CDR3 runs 14 residues. Germline assignment: CDR1 MNHEY and CDR2 SVGEGT. Written as DNA, the CDR3 is TGTGCCAGCGGGACCCAAAGGACCCACAATGAGCAGTTCTTC. Amino acids: CASGTQRTHNEQFF.